This paragraph covers one T cell receptor (beta chain) sequence. Per the authors' pipeline: Estimates of nucleated cell counts were drawn from the amplification of reference gene primers. The table came from immunoSEQ multiplex PCR; TCRdb's copy has only in-frame clones and leaves some out. That table gives V, J and clone size, and the DNA gave D and trimming. The sample consists of approximately 440,000 clones, about 91% of them appearing once. These data are taken from a study of blood T cell repertoires in COVID-19. At the level of the study: Acute and convalescent COVID-19 samples came from the United States, Italy and Spain. T cells, B-cell-depleted T cells, or PBMCs supplied cDNA or gDNA.

This CDR3 contains 13 residues. V trimming: 3 bases; J trimming: 6 bases; junction bases outside the gene matches: 1. CDR1 and CDR2 (germline): SGHAT, FQNNGV. During active infection, Seattle patients enrolled and were then monitored through disease. Sequences were obtained from peripheral blood. The chain links TRBV11-2 to TRBJ2-1, with 8 bases fitting TRBD1. The TCR comes from a woman in her fifties or sixties with COVID-19, enrolled during active disease. This CDR3 is CASSFTGGNEQFF. In DNA, the CDR3 is TGTGCCAGCAGCTTTACAGGGGGCAATGAGCAGTTCTTC. Full variable domain (rest looked up from reference TRBV11-2 and TRBJ2-1): EAGVAQSPRYKIIEKRQSVAFWCNPISGHATLYWYQQILGQGPKLLIQFQNNGVVDDSQLPKDRFSAERLKGVDSTLKIQPAKLEDSAVYLCASSFTGGNEQFFGPGTRLTVL.